Listed here are 10 T cell receptor beta chains from one sample, sequenced in a study of shared clonotypes between healthy human individuals. Sequencing was performed with immunoSEQ multiplex PCR; in TCRdb, only in-frame clones are kept and a portion is missing. The sample yields a few hundred thousand clones, around 74% seen once. The material sequenced was memory CD4+ T cells sorted from blood. Subset noted: CD45RA-negative fraction. These receptors all come from a man aged 30 to 39 in good health.

The chain carries TRBV5-1 and TRBJ2-1; tentatively, D is TRBD2 (7 bases). Trimming took 5 bases from V and 7 from J, leaving 16 bases between them. The germline V gene has CDR1 SGHRS and CDR2 YFSETQ. The CDR3 totals 14 residues. In DNA form, the CDR3 reads TGCGCCAGCAGGGTGGGAGGGGGATTGAATGAGCAGTTCTTC. Residues: CASRVGGGLNEQFF.

The chain carries TRBV6-1 and TRBJ1-2, with D unresolved. CDR3 length equals 14 residues. Per the germline V gene, CDR1 is MNHNS and CDR2 is SASEGT. V gave up 0 bases and J gave up 2 bases, with 7 bases separating them. Here the CDR3 reads CASSEATRNYGYTF. The CDR3 bases are TGTGCCAGCAGTGAAGCTACCAGAAACTATGGCTACACCTTC.

The genes are TRBV9 and TRBJ2-3; 9 bases agree with TRBD2. The trim removed 4 bases at V and 3 bases at J, leaving 12 bases unmatched. This CDR3 comprises 17 residues. Germline values: CDR1 SGDLS, CDR2 YYNGEE. Written as DNA, the CDR3 is TGTGCCAGCAGCTCCATACGATCAGCGGGAGGAACAGATACGCAGTATTTT. Its translation: CASSSIRSAGGTDTQYF.

The J gene is TRBJ2-5, the V gene TRBV10-3; 16 bases line up with TRBD2. The germline V gene has CDR1 ENHRY and CDR2 SYGVKD. Trimming took 5 bases from V and 2 from J; bases not matched to a gene: 5. The CDR3 sequence is 17 residues long. CDR3 loop: CAISPGLAGGPQETQYF. The CDR3 DNA reads as TGTGCCATCAGTCCGGGACTAGCGGGAGGGCCTCAAGAGACCCAGTACTTC.

The V call is TRBV5-4, the J call TRBJ2-2; TRBD2 matches 7 bases. Germline loops: CDR1 SGHNT, CDR2 YYREEE (reference sequence). The CDR3 runs to 14 residues. V was pared by 5 bases and J by 5 bases, with 6 bases of the junction left unmatched. In nucleotides, the CDR3 is TGTGCCAGCAGAGCGGGATCCATAACCGGGGAGCTGTTTTTT. Translation: CASRAGSITGELFF. Full variable domain (outside the CDR3, taken from reference TRBV5-4 and TRBJ2-2): ETGVTQSPTHLIKTRGQQVTLRCSSQSGHNTVSWYQQALGQGPQFIFQYYREEENGRGNFPPRFSGLQFPNYSSELNVNALELDDSALYLCASRAGSITGELFFGEGSRLTVL.

This clone was seen once. This chain joins TRBV4-2 and TRBJ2-5; D ambiguous. Looked up from germline, CDR1 is LGHNA and CDR2 is YNFKEQ. The CDR3 length is 14 residues. Trimming took off 1 base at V and 0 bases at J, with 6 bases between the two ends. CDR3: CASSQAEDQETQYF. The CDR3 coding sequence is TGTGCCAGCAGCCAAGCTGAGGACCAAGAGACCCAGTACTTC.

V usage is TRBV10-3 and J usage is TRBJ2-7; D perhaps matches TRBD1 (5 bases). Trimming shortened V by 7 bases and J by 0 bases, and 13 bases separated the two germline ends. The CDR3 runs 14 residues. CDR1 is ENHRY, CDR2 SYGVKD, per germline. The CDR3 reads CAIKTDKSSYEQYF. Here the CDR3 DNA reads TGTGCCATCAAGACGGACAAAAGCTCCTACGAGCAGTACTTC.

This chain joins TRBV10-3 and TRBJ2-7; D uncertain. Germline V CDR1 and CDR2: ENHRY, SYGVKD. V was shortened by 2 bases and J by 6 bases, with 5 bases between the two germline ends. This CDR3 contains 11 residues. CDR3 DNA sequence: TGTGCCATCAGTGAGCGGCGCGAGCAGTACTTC. Its translation is CAISERREQYF.

This clone was counted a single time. J is TRBJ2-7 and V is TRBV10-2; D remains unclear. CDR3 length: 13 residues. V lost 8 bases to trimming and J lost 3 bases, with 14 bases between them. Germline CDR1 is WSHSY and CDR2 is SAAADI. The CDR3 loop reads CASGKRLSYEQYF. The CDR3 region has the DNA TGCGCCAGCGGGAAAAGACTTAGCTACGAGCAGTACTTC.

This sequence joins TRBV7-1 and TRBJ1-2; D ambiguous. TRBV7-1 is flagged as an ORF with uncertain function. The CDR3 is made up of 17 amino acids. V was trimmed by 4 bases and J by 2 bases, leaving 20 bases between them. The CDR3 region is CASSLRQTSLNNYGYTF. The CDR3 region has the DNA TGTGCCAGCAGCTTACGACAAACCAGTCTGAACAACTATGGCTACACCTTC.